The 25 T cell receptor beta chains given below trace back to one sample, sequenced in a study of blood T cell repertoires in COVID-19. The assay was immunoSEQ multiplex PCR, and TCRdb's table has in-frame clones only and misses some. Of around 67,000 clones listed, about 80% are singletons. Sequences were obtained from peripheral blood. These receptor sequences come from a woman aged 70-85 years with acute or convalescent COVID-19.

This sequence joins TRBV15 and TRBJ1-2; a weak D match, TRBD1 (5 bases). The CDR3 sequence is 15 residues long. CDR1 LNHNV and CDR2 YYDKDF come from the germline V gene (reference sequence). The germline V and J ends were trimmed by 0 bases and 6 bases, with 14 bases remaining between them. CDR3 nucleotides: TGTGCCACCAGCAGAGAGGGCAGGGCGGCCGATGGCTACACCTTC. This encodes CATSREGRAADGYTF.

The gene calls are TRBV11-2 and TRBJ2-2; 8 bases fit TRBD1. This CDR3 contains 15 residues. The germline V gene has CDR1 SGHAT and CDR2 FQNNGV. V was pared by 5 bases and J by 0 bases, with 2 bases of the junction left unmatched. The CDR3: CASSPGGANTGELFF. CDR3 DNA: TGTGCCAGCAGCCCAGGGGGCGCGAACACCGGGGAGCTGTTTTTT. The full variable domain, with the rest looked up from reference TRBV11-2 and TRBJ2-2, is EAGVAQSPRYKIIEKRQSVAFWCNPISGHATLYWYQQILGQGPKLLIQFQNNGVVDDSQLPKDRFSAERLKGVDSTLKIQPAKLEDSAVYLCASSPGGANTGELFFGEGSRLTVL.

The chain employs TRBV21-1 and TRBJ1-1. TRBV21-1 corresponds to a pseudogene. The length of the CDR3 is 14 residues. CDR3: CASMQSREDTEAFF. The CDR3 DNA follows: TGTGCCAGCATGCAGTCCCGGGAGGACACTGAAGCTTTCTTT.

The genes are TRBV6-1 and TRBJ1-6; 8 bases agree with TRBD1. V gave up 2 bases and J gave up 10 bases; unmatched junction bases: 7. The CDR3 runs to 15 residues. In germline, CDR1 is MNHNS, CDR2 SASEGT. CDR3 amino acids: CASSESDRVESPLHF. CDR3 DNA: TGTGCCAGCAGTGAATCGGACAGGGTGGAATCACCCCTCCACTTT.

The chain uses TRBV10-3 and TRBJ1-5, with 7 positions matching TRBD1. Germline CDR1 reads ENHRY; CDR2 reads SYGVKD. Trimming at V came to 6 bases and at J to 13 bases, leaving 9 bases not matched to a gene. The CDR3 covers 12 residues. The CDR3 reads CAISDGDSKQHF. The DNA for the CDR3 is TGTGCCATCAGCGACGGGGACAGCAAACAGCATTTT.

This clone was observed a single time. The CDR3 protein is CASSLLAGGPDTQYF. The CDR3, as DNA: TGTGCCAGCAGTCTTTTAGCGGGGGGCCCAGATACGCAGTATTTT. This chain uses TRBV27 with TRBJ2-3; TRBD2 matches 10 bases. The V and J ends lost 5 bases and 4 bases, in that order; junction bases with no gene match: 6. The germline V gene has CDR1 MNHEY and CDR2 SMNVEV (reference sequence). This CDR3 has 15 residues.

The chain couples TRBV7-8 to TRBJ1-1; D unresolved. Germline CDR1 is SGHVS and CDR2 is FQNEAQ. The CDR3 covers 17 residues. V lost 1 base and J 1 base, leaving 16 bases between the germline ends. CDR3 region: CASSLVRRMGGNTEAFF. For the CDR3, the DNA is TGTGCCAGCAGCTTAGTACGGCGAATGGGAGGGAACACTGAAGCTTTCTTT.

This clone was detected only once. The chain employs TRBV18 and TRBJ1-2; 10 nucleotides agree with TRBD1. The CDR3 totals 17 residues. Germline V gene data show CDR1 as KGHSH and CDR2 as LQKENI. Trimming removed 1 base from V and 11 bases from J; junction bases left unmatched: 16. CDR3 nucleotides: TGTGCCAGCTCACCACTTACCCCGGGACAGGGGCCGGGAGCGTACACCTTC. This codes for CASSPLTPGQGPGAYTF.

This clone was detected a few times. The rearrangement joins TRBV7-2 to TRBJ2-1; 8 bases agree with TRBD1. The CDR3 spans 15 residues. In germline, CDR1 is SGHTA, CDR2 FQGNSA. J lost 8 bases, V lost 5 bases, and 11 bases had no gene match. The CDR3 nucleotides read TGTGCCAGCAGCCTTGGACAGGGTAGGATCGATGAGCAGTTCTTC. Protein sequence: CASSLGQGRIDEQFF.

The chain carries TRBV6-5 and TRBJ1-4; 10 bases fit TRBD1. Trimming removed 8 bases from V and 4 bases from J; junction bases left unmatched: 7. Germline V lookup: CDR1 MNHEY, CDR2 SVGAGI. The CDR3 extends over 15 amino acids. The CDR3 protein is CASRQGATRNEKLFF. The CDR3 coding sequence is TGTGCCAGCCGACAGGGGGCTACCCGTAATGAAAAACTGTTTTTT.

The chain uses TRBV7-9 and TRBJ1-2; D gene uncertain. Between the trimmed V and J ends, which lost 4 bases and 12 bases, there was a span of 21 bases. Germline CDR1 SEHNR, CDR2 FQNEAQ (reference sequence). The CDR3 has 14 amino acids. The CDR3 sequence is CASSSQEEGHRDTF. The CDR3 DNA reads TGTGCCAGCAGCTCCCAGGAGGAGGGCCATAGGGACACCTTC.

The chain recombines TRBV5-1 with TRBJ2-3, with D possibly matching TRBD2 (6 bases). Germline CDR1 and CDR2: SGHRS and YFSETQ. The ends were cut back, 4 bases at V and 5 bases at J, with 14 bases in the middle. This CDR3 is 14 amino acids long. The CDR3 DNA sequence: TGCGCCAGCAGCCACGGGACTCCATTAGATACGCAGTATTTT. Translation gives CASSHGTPLDTQYF. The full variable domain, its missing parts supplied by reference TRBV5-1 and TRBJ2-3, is KAGVTQTPRYLIKTRGQQVTLSCSPISGHRSVSWYQQTPGQGLQFLFEYFSETQRNKGNFPGRFSGRQFSNSRSEMNVSTLELGDSALYLCASSHGTPLDTQYFGPGTRLTVL.

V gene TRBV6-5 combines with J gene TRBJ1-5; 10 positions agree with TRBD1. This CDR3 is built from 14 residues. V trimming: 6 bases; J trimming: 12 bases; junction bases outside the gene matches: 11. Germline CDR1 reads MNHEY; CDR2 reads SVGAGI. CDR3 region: CASRPTGGTWGQHF. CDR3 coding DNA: TGTGCCAGCAGACCGACAGGGGGCACTTGGGGCCAGCATTTT.

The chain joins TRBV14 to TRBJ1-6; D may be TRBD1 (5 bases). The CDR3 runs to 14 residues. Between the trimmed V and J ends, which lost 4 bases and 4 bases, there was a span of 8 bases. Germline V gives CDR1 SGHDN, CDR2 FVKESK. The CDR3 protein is CASSRRGYNSPLHF. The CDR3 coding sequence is TGTGCCAGCAGCCGGCGGGGGTATAATTCACCCCTCCACTTT.

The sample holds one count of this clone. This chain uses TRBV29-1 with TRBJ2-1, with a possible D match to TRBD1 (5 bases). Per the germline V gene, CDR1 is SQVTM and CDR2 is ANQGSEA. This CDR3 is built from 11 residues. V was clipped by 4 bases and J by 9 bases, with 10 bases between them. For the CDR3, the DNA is TGCAGCGTTGTGAAGGGGTTTGAGCAGTTCTTC. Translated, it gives CSVVKGFEQFF.

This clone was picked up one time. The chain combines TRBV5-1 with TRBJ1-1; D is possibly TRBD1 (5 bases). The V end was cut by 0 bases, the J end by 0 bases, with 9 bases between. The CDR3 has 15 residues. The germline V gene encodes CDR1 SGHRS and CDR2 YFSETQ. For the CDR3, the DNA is TGCGCCAGCAGCTTGGAGGGGAATATGAACACTGAAGCTTTCTTT. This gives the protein CASSLEGNMNTEAFF.

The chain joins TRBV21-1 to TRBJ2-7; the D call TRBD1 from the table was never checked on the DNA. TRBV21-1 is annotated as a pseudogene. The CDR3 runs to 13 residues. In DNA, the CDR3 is TGTGCCAGCAAGTCGGGCAGGGTCCACGAGCAGTACTTC. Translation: CASKSGRVHEQYF.

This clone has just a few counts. The CDR3 is CASSLYRGISEAFF. The CDR3, as DNA: TGTGCCAGCAGCTTGTACAGGGGGATCTCTGAAGCTTTCTTT. The chain carries TRBV7-2 and TRBJ1-1, with 8 bases aligning to TRBD1. This CDR3 has 14 residues. V shed 3 bases and J 6 bases; nucleotides not matched to a gene: 6. CDR1 SGHTA and CDR2 FQGNSA come from the germline V gene. Combining the CDR3 with reference TRBV7-2 and TRBJ1-1 gives the whole variable domain GAGVSQSPSNKVTEKGKDVELRCDPISGHTALYWYRQSLGQGLEFLIYFQGNSAPDKSGLPSDRFSAERTGGSVSTLTIQRTQQEDSAVYLCASSLYRGISEAFFGQGTRLTVV.

The CDR3 DNA is TGTGCCAGCACAACTGAACAGGGGGCGAATCAGCCCCAGCATTTT. Translated: CASTTEQGANQPQHF. The chain joins TRBV18 to TRBJ1-5; 9 bases align to TRBD1. This CDR3 comprises 15 residues. The ends lost 8 bases at V and 4 bases at J; junction bases unmatched: 9. Germline loops: CDR1 KGHSH, CDR2 LQKENI.

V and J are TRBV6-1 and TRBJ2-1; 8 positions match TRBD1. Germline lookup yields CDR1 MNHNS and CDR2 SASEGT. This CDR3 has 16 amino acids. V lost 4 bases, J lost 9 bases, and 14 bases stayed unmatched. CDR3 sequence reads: CASSGHGTGPGPEQFF. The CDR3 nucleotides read TGTGCCAGCAGTGGTCACGGGACAGGTCCCGGTCCTGAGCAGTTCTTC.

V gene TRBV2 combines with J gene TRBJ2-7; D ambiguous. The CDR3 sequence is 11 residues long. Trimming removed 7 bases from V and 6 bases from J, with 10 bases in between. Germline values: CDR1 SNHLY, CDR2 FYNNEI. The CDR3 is CASIELLEQYF. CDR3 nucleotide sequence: TGTGCCAGCATCGAGCTACTCGAGCAGTACTTC.

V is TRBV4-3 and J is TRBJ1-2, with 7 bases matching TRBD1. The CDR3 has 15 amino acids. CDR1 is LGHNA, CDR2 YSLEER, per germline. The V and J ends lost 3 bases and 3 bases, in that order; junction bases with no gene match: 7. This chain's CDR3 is CASSHTRQGDYGYTF. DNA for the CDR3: TGCGCCAGCAGCCATACCAGACAGGGAGACTATGGCTACACCTTC.

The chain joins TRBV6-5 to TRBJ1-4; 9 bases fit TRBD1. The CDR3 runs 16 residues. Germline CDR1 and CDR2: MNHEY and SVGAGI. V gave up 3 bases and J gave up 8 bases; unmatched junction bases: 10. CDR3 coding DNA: TGTGCCAGCAGTTATCTATCGGGACAGGGACGGGAAAAACTGTTTTTT. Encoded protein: CASSYLSGQGREKLFF.

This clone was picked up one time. DNA of the CDR3: TGTGCCAGCTCCGACAGGGGGCTTGGAGATACGCAGTATTTT. It translates to CASSDRGLGDTQYF. The chain carries TRBV2 and TRBJ2-3; 10 bases map to TRBD1. In germline, CDR1 is SNHLY, CDR2 FYNNEI. After removal of 8 bases from V and 5 bases from J, the junction contained 7 bases not matched to a gene. The CDR3 extends over 14 amino acids.

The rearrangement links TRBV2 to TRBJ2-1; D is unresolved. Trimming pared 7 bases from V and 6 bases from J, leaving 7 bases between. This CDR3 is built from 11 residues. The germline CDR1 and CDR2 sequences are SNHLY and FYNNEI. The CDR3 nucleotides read TGTGCCAGCACCACTCGCAATGAGCAGTTCTTC. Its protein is CASTTRNEQFF. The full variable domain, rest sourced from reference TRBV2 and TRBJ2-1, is EPEVTQTPSHQVTQMGQEVILRCVPISNHLYFYWYRQILGQKVEFLVSFYNNEISEKSEIFDDQFSVERPDGSNFTLKIRSTKLEDSAMYFCASTTRNEQFFGPGTRLTVL.